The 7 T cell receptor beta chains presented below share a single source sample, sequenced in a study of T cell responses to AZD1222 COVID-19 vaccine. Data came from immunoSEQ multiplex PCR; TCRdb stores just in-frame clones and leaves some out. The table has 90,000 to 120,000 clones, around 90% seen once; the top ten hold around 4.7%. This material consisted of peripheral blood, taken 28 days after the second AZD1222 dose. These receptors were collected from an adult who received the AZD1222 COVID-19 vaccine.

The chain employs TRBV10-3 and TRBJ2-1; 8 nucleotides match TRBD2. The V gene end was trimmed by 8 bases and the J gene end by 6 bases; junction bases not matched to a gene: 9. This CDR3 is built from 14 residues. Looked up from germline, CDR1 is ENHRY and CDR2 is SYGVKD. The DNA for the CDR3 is TGTGCCATCGGGGACGCGCGGGGGGTCAATGAGCAGTTCTTC. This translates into CAIGDARGVNEQFF.

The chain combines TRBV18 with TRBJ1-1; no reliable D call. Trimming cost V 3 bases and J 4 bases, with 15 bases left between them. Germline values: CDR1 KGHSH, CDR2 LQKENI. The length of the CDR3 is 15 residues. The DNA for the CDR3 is TGTGCCAGCTCACCGGGCGACGTCCCGGTCACTGAAGCTTTCTTT. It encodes CASSPGDVPVTEAFF.

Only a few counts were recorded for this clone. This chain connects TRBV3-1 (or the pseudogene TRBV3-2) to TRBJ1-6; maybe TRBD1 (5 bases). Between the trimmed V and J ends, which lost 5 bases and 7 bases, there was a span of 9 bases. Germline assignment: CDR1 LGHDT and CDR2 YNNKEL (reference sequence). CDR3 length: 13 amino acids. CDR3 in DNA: TGTGCCAGCAGCGAGGGGTGGAATTCACCCCTCCACTTT. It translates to CASSEGWNSPLHF.

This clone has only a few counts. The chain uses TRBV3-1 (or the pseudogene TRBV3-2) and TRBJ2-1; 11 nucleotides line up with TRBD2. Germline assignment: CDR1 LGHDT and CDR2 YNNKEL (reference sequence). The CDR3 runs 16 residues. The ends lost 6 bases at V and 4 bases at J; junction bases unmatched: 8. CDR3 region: CASSPPGTSGYNEQFF. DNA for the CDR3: TGTGCCAGCAGTCCTCCCGGGACTAGCGGTTACAATGAGCAGTTCTTC.

The CDR3 sequence: CASSLDRGPGNTIYF. As DNA, the CDR3 is TGTGCCAGCAGCCTAGACCGGGGGCCCGGAAACACCATATATTTT. The V call is TRBV7-2, the J call TRBJ1-3; possible D gene TRBD1, 6 bases. CDR3 length: 15 amino acids. The V gene's germline CDR1 is SGHTA and CDR2 FQGNSA. Trimming shortened V by 5 bases and J by 4 bases, and 15 bases separated the two germline ends.

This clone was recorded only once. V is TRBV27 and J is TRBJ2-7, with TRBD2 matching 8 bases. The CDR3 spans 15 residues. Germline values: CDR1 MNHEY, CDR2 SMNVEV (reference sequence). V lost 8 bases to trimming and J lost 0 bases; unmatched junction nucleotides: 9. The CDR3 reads CASARPSGGSYEQYF. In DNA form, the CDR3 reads TGTGCCAGCGCTCGCCCCAGCGGGGGCTCCTACGAGCAGTACTTC.

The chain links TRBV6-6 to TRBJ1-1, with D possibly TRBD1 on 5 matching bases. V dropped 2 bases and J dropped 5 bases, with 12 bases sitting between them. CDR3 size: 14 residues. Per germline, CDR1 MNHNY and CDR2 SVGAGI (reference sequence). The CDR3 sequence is CASSYTGVGTEAFF. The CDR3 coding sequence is TGTGCCAGCAGTTACACGGGGGTGGGGACTGAAGCTTTCTTT.